One and the same sample provided the 22 T cell receptor beta chains below, sequenced in a study of monozygotic twins with inflammatory bowel disease. TCRdb re-analyzed the 5' RACE reads; it lists each CDR3 protein once, without DNA. This table lists about 450,000 distinct CDR3 sequences. What was sequenced was blood. The origin of the receptors is a human donor with ulcerative colitis or Crohn's disease, or a healthy co-twin of an affected twin (not recorded which).

V gene TRBV4-3 combines with J gene TRBJ1-2; TCRdb indicates TRBD1, and absent DNA this call remains unverified. This CDR3 region has 14 residues. Germline CDR1 is LGHNA and CDR2 is YSLEER. CDR3 sequence reads: CASSQRQGPYGYTF.

This chain uses TRBV29-1 with TRBJ2-5; as DNA is missing, the TRBD1 call by TCRdb cannot be tested. CDR1 is SQVTM and CDR2 is ANQGSEA in the germline V gene. The CDR3 totals 15 residues. The CDR3 loop reads CSVEPGLGTWETQYF.

V and J are TRBV20-1 and TRBJ2-3. The CDR3 extends over 12 amino acids. The V gene's germline CDR1 is DFQATT and CDR2 SNEGSKA (reference sequence). CDR3: CSAREPTDTQYF.

The rearrangement joins TRBV5-1 to TRBJ2-1; TCRdb indicates TRBD1, and absent DNA this call remains unverified. The CDR3 contains 15 residues. CDR1 SGHRS and CDR2 YFSETQ come from the germline V gene. The CDR3 is CASSLDPGVYNEQFF.

The V gene is TRBV7-8, the J gene TRBJ2-1; the TRBD1 assignment by TCRdb is unverifiable without DNA. This CDR3 contains 14 residues. In germline, CDR1 is SGHVS, CDR2 FQNEAQ. CDR3 protein: CASSSLGRMGEQFF.

The chain employs TRBV19 and TRBJ2-1. The CDR3 covers 14 residues. The germline CDR1 and CDR2 sequences are LNHDA and SQIVND (reference sequence). The CDR3 is CASSIEIRSDEQFF. Variable domain in full (rest from reference TRBV19 and TRBJ2-1): DGGITQSPKYLFRKEGQNVTLSCEQNLNHDAMYWYRQDPGQGLRLIYYSQIVNDFQKGDIAEGYSVSREKKESFPLTVTSAQKNPTAFYLCASSIEIRSDEQFFGPGTRLTVL.

The rearrangement uses TRBV4-3 and TRBJ2-1; TCRdb's assignment of TRBD2 cannot be checked, as there is no DNA. Germline CDR1 reads LGHNA; CDR2 reads YSLEER. This CDR3 is built from 18 residues. The CDR3 sequence: CASSLGLAGGPIVYEQFF.

The rearrangement uses TRBV5-1 and TRBJ1-5; as DNA is missing, the TRBD1 call by TCRdb cannot be tested. This CDR3 is built from 15 residues. Germline V gene lookup returns CDR1 SGHRS and CDR2 YFSETQ. The CDR3 spells CASSLEGQGNQPQHF.

The J gene is TRBJ1-4, the V gene TRBV4-1. The length of the CDR3 is 17 residues. CDR1 and CDR2 from the germline V gene are MGHRA and YSYEKL. The CDR3 protein is CASSRGGSTAANEKLFF.

The rearrangement links TRBV9 to TRBJ1-2. CDR1 and CDR2 (germline): SGDLS, YYNGEE. The CDR3 contains 14 residues. The CDR3 reads CASSVAHDNYGYTF.

The chain has TRBV5-5 and TRBJ2-3; TCRdb selects TRBD2, and the lack of DNA leaves this call unchecked. Germline CDR1 reads SGHKS; CDR2 reads YYEKEE (reference sequence). CDR3 length: 15 amino acids. CDR3 region: CASSLVGGSFDTQYF.

The chain recombines TRBV3-1 with TRBJ2-2; TCRdb picks TRBD2, but there is no DNA to check that call. The CDR3 covers 15 residues. The germline gives CDR1 LGHDT, CDR2 YNNKEL (reference sequence). The CDR3 sequence: CASSQGLARTGELFF.

The chain links TRBV30 to TRBJ1-1; TCRdb's assignment of TRBD1 cannot be checked, as there is no DNA. Germline V gene data show CDR1 as GTSNPN and CDR2 as SVGIG (reference sequence). The CDR3 contains 14 residues. This CDR3 reads CAWSGGQGNTEAFF.

J is TRBJ2-2 and V is TRBV5-1; TCRdb designates TRBD1, a call that cannot be tested without DNA. The germline V gene has CDR1 SGHRS and CDR2 YFSETQ. CDR3 length equals 15 residues. This chain's CDR3 is CASTLTGLNTGELFF.

The chain employs TRBV3-1 and TRBJ2-2; checking the TCRdb D call of TRBD2 is not possible without DNA. The CDR3 extends over 16 amino acids. CDR1 is LGHDT and CDR2 is YNNKEL in the germline V gene (reference sequence). The CDR3 reads CASSQDTGLGTGELFF.

The rearrangement links TRBV4-3 to TRBJ2-1; TCRdb's D call of TRBD1 is untestable without DNA. Germline V gene data show CDR1 as LGHNA and CDR2 as YSLEER. This CDR3 has 15 residues. CDR3 loop: CASSQGTGNHNEQFF.

Here the CDR3 reads CASSARDRTEAFF. This chain joins TRBV5-1 and TRBJ1-1; TCRdb designates TRBD1, a call that cannot be tested without DNA. The germline CDR1 and CDR2 sequences are SGHRS and YFSETQ. This CDR3 has 13 residues.

The rearrangement joins TRBV25-1 to TRBJ1-1; TCRdb names TRBD1, which stays unverified in the absence of DNA. Germline V gene data show CDR1 as MGHDK and CDR2 as SYGVNS. The CDR3 covers 13 residues. CDR3 sequence reads: CASSDPGTDRAFF.

The V call is TRBV7-3, the J call TRBJ2-3; TCRdb's assignment of TRBD2 cannot be checked, as there is no DNA. Germline CDR1 SGHTA, CDR2 FQGTGA. The CDR3 is 15 residues long. This CDR3 is CASSLKAGMPDTQYF.

This chain links TRBV25-1 with TRBJ2-3; there is no DNA to check the TCRdb D call of TRBD1. This CDR3 spans 14 amino acids. The V gene's germline CDR1 is MGHDK and CDR2 SYGVNS. The CDR3 sequence: CASGKQGGPDTQYF.

The V gene is TRBV9, the J gene TRBJ2-1; TCRdb lists TRBD2, though no DNA is available to test this call. The CDR3 is 15 residues long. Germline CDR1 SGDLS, CDR2 YYNGEE. The CDR3 loop is CASSVGSSGRNEQFF. Together with reference TRBV9 and TRBJ2-1, the CDR3 gives the full variable domain: DSGVTQTPKHLITATGQRVTLRCSPRSGDLSVYWYQQSLDQGLQFLIQYYNGEERAKGNILERFSAQQFPDLHSELNLSSLELGDSALYFCASSVGSSGRNEQFFGPGTRLTVL.

V gene TRBV10-3 combines with J gene TRBJ2-3; no DNA is available, so the TRBD2 call from TCRdb remains unchecked. Germline V gene lookup returns CDR1 ENHRY and CDR2 SYGVKD. This CDR3 region has 16 residues. The CDR3 protein is CAISEIGQVLTDTQYF.